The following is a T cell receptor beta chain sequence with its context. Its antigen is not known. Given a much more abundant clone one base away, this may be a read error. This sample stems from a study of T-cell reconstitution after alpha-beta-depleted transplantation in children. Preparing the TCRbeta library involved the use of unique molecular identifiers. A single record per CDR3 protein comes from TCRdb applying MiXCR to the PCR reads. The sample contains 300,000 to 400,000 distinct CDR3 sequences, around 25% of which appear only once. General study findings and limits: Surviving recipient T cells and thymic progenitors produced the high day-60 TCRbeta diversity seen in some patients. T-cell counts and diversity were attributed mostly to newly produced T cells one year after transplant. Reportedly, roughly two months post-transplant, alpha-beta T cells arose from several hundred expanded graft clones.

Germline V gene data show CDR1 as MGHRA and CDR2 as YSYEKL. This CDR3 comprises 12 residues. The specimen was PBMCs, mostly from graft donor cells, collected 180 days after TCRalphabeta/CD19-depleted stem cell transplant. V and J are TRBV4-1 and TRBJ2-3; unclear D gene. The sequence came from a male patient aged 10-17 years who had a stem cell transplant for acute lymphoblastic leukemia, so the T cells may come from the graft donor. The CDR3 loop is CANSSITDTQYF. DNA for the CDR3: TGCGCCAACAGCAGCATCACAGATACGCAGTATTTT.